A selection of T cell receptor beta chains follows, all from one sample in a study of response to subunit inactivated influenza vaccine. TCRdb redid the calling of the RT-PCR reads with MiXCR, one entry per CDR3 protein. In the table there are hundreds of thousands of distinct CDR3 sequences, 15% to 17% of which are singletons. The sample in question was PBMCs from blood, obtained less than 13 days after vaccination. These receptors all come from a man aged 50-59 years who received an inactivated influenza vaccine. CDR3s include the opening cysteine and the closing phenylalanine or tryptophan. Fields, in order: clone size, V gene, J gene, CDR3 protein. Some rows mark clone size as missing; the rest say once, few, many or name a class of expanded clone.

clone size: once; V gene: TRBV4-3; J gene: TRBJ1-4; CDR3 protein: CASSPWILGEKLFF
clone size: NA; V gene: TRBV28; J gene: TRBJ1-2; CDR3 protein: CASSSQGGGNYGYTF
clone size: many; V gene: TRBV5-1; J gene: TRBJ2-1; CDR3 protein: CASSLGGQGTNEQFF
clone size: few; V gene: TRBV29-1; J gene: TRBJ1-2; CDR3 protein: CSVGEFTAF
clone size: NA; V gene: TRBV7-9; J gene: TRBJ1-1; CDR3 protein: CASSTGQGARDTEAFF
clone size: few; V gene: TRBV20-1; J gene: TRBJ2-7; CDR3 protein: CSARAGVGYEQYF
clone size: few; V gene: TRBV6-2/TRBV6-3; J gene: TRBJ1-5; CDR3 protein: CASSPWISNQPQHF
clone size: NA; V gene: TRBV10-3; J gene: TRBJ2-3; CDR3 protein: CAIAASTDTQYF
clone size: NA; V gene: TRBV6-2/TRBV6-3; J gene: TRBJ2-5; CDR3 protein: CASSYGSEETQYF
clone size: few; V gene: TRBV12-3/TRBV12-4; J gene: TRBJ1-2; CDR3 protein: CATRQGAGGYTF
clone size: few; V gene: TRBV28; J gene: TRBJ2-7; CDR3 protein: CASRPGRKTASYEQYF
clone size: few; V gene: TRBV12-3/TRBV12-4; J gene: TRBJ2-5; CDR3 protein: CASSSAEAPAQYF
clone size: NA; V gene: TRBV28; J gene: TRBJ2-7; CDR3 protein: CASSFLGTGGSYEQYF
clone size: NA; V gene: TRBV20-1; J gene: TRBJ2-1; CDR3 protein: CSARTVAGGGEQFF
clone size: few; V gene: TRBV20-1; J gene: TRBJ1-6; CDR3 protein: CSATGSGNSPLHF
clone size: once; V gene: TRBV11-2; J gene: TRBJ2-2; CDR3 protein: CASSLEANTGELFF
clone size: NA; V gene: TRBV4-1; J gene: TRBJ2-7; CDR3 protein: CASSQDRQGARGFFYEQYF
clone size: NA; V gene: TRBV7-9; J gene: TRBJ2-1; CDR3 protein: CASSPGEGGENEQFF
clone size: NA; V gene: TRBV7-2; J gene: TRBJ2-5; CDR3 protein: CASSLEGQRKTQYF
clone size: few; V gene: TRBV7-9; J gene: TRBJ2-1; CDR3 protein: CASSLVTGTGSYNEQFF